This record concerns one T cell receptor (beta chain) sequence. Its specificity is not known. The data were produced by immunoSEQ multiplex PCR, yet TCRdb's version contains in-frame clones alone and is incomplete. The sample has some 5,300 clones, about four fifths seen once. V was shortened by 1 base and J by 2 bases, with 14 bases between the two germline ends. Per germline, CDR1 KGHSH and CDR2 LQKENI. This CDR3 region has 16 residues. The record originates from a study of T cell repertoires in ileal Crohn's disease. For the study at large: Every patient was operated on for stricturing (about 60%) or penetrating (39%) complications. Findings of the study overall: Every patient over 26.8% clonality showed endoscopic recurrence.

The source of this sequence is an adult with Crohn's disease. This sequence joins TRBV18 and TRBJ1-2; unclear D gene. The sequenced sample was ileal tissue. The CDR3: CASSPRTLGSNYGYTF. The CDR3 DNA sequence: TGTGCCAGCTCACCACGCACTCTGGGCTCCAACTATGGCTACACCTTC.